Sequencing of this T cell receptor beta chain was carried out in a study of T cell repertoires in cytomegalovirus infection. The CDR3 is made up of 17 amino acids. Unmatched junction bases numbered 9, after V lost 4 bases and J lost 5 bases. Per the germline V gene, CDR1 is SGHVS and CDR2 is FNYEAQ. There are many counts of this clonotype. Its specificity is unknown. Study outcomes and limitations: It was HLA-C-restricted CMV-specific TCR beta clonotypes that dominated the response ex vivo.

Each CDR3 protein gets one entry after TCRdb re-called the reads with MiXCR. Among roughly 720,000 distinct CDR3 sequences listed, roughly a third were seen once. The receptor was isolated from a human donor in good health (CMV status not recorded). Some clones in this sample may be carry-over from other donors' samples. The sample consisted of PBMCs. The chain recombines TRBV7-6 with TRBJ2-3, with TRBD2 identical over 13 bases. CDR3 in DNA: TGTGCCAGCAGCTCGCTACTAGCGGGGGGGCCAGGAGATACGCAGTATTTT. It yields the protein CASSSLLAGGPGDTQYF.